Included here is one T cell receptor beta chain sequence, with context. The target antigen is unknown. Method: immunoSEQ multiplex PCR; TCRdb's copy keeps in-frame clones and lacks some. The table has approximately 23,000 clones, approximately 90% seen once. V lost 4 bases and J 3 bases, leaving 16 bases between the germline ends. Germline CDR1 MGHRA, CDR2 YSYEKL. This CDR3 region has 15 residues. The data were obtained in a study of T cells in localized non-small cell lung cancer. Overall study results and limits: Among the top 100 tumor clones, a median about 52 appeared in adjacent lung.

The sequencing used PBMCs, collected before any cancer treatment. The V call is TRBV4-1, the J call TRBJ2-7; D tentatively fits TRBD1 or TRBD2 (6 bases each). The receptor was isolated from a man aged 35 to 70 with stage II lung adenocarcinoma. CDR3 amino acids: CASSRSGDKNYEQYF. The CDR3 bases are TGCGCCAGCAGCCGATCGGGGGACAAGAACTACGAGCAGTACTTC.